These 30 T cell receptor beta chains were sequenced from one sample in a study of chemoradiotherapy in HPV16-positive cancers. Method: immunoSEQ multiplex PCR; TCRdb's copy keeps in-frame clones and lacks some. The table shows some 30,000 clones, with more than 80% occurring only once. The specimen comprised blood, sampled from a patient who underwent chemoradiotherapy. The origin of the receptors is a human donor with HPV-associated anogenital cancer.

This clone has only a few counts. CDR3 DNA: TGCGCCAGCAGCTTAGCGTCAGGCAGCATGAACACTGAAGCTTTCTTT. This sequence encodes CASSLASGSMNTEAFF. The chain is built from TRBV5-1 and TRBJ1-1; the D is unclear. The V end lost 2 bases, the J end lost 0 bases, and 14 bases lay between the germline ends. Germline CDR1 is SGHRS and CDR2 is YFSETQ. The CDR3 runs 16 residues. Full variable domain (outside the CDR3, taken from reference TRBV5-1 and TRBJ1-1): KAGVTQTPRYLIKTRGQQVTLSCSPISGHRSVSWYQQTPGQGLQFLFEYFSETQRNKGNFPGRFSGRQFSNSRSEMNVSTLELGDSALYLCASSLASGSMNTEAFFGQGTRLTVV.

The V gene is TRBV28, the J gene TRBJ1-4, with TRBD1 matching 7 bases. The ends lost 2 bases at V and 5 bases at J; junction bases unmatched: 8. Germline lookup yields CDR1 MDHEN and CDR2 SYDVKM. The CDR3 extends over 16 amino acids. CDR3 sequence: CASSLARQGGNEKLFF. CDR3 sequence (DNA): TGTGCCAGCAGTTTAGCCAGACAGGGAGGAAATGAAAAACTGTTTTTT.

The chain carries TRBV19 and TRBJ2-6; D not certain. Trimming took 5 bases from V and 12 from J, leaving 14 bases between them. The length of the CDR3 is 13 residues. Germline lookup yields CDR1 LNHDA and CDR2 SQIVND (reference sequence). CDR3 nucleotide sequence: TGTGCCAGTAGTGCGAGGAGTGGGCTCGTCCTGACTTTC. This codes for CASSARSGLVLTF.

The chain uses TRBV10-1 and TRBJ2-7; D is unclear. This CDR3 is built from 13 residues. Germline assignment: CDR1 WNHNN and CDR2 SYGVQD (reference sequence). Trimming removed 2 bases at V and 2 bases at J, with 7 bases between. The CDR3 nucleotides are TGCGCCAGCAGTGAGGGACCTACCTACGAGCAGTACTTC. Amino acids: CASSEGPTYEQYF.

This chain connects TRBV12-5 to TRBJ1-1, with D perhaps matching TRBD1 (6 bases). The CDR3 runs to 13 residues. Germline CDR1 is LGHNT and CDR2 is FRNRAP. Trimming removed 6 bases from V and 4 bases from J, with 12 bases in between. CDR3 loop: CASGRGGGTEAFF. Here the CDR3 DNA reads TGTGCTAGTGGAAGGGGGGGAGGCACTGAAGCTTTCTTT.

In nucleotides, the CDR3 is TGCGCCAGCAGCTTATCAGGGAGTGGCCAAGAGACCCAGTACTTC. This translates into CASSLSGSGQETQYF. The chain links TRBV5-1 to TRBJ2-5, with D perhaps TRBD1 or TRBD2 (5 bases each). Germline assignment: CDR1 SGHRS and CDR2 YFSETQ. Trimming removed 2 bases at V and 1 base at J, with 12 bases between. CDR3 size: 15 residues.

The chain is built from TRBV6-6 and TRBJ2-7; possibly TRBD2 for D (6 bases). Trimming took 8 bases from V and 4 from J, leaving 15 bases between them. CDR3 length: 13 amino acids. In germline, CDR1 is MNHNY, CDR2 SVGAGI (reference sequence). The CDR3 coding sequence is TGTGCCAGCTCCGTAGGAGGGCCGTACGAGCAGTACTTC. It yields the protein CASSVGGPYEQYF.

This chain uses TRBV2 with TRBJ1-1; maybe TRBD1 (5 bases). Germline V lookup: CDR1 SNHLY, CDR2 FYNNEI. Trimming removed 3 bases from V and 1 base from J, with 12 bases in between. There are 15 residues in the CDR3. The CDR3 region has the DNA TGTGCCAGCAGTGACGGGGGAATCCCGAACACTGAAGCTTTCTTT. It is translated as CASSDGGIPNTEAFF.

The CDR3 sequence is CASSEQGARVTEAFF. The CDR3 nucleotides are TGTGCCAGCAGTGAACAGGGGGCGCGCGTCACTGAAGCTTTCTTT. This rearrangement joins TRBV25-1 to TRBJ1-1, with 8 bases that match TRBD1. Germline-derived CDR1 and CDR2 are MGHDK and SYGVNS. There are 15 residues in the CDR3. J was trimmed by 4 bases and V by 2 bases; bases with no gene match: 6. The variable domain in full, completed from reference TRBV25-1 and TRBJ1-1, reads EADIYQTPRYLVIGTGKKITLECSQTMGHDKMYWYQQDPGMELHLIHYSYGVNSTEKGDLSSESTVSRIRTEHFPLTLESARPSHTSQYLCASSEQGARVTEAFFGQGTRLTVV.

V gene TRBV30 combines with J gene TRBJ1-2; no firm D call. Per the germline V gene, CDR1 is GTSNPN and CDR2 is SVGIG (reference sequence). The CDR3 length is 14 residues. Trimming pared 1 base from V and 2 bases from J, leaving 11 bases between. CDR3 region: CAWSEPGRNYGYTF. The CDR3 bases are TGTGCCTGGAGTGAACCCGGACGGAACTATGGCTACACCTTC.

The count of this clone is one. The chain recombines TRBV7-6 with TRBJ1-3; D is perhaps TRBD1 (5 bases). The germline V gene has CDR1 SGHVS and CDR2 FNYEAQ. The CDR3 consists of 16 residues. Trimming left V 5 bases short and J 0 bases short, with 14 bases between. The CDR3 here is CASSTHPGGSGNTIYF. The CDR3 DNA follows: TGTGCCAGCAGCACCCACCCGGGGGGCTCTGGAAACACCATATATTTT. Together with reference TRBV7-6 and TRBJ1-3, the CDR3 gives the full variable domain: GAGVSQSPRYKVTKRGQDVALRCDPISGHVSLYWYRQALGQGPEFLTYFNYEAQQDKSGLPNDRFSAERPEGSISTLTIQRTEQRDSAMYRCASSTHPGGSGNTIYFGEGSWLTVV.

This clone was counted a single time. V gene TRBV9 combines with J gene TRBJ1-5; 12 nucleotides match TRBD1. Germline values: CDR1 SGDLS, CDR2 YYNGEE. V gave up 4 bases and J gave up 7 bases; unmatched junction bases: 12. The CDR3 is 17 amino acids. CDR3: CASSSWDRGREWQPQHF. Here the CDR3 DNA reads TGTGCCAGCAGCTCCTGGGACAGGGGGCGCGAGTGGCAGCCCCAGCATTTT.

V usage is TRBV7-9 and J usage is TRBJ1-2; D uncertain. Per the germline V gene, CDR1 is SEHNR and CDR2 is FQNEAQ (reference sequence). CDR3 length equals 14 residues. Trimming stripped 0 bases from V and 8 bases from J, with 13 bases between. CDR3 bases: TGTGCCAGCAGCTTAGCGTTCCCAGGATTCGGCTACACCTTC. Protein: CASSLAFPGFGYTF. Variable domain in full (rest from reference TRBV7-9 and TRBJ1-2): DTGVSQNPRHKITKRGQNVTFRCDPISEHNRLYWYRQTLGQGPEFLTYFQNEAQLEKSRLLSDRFSAERPKGSFSTLEIQRTEQGDSAMYLCASSLAFPGFGYTFGSGTRLTVV.

The genes are TRBV5-1 and TRBJ1-1; the D is unclear. Between the trimmed V and J ends, which lost 2 bases and 5 bases, there was a span of 13 bases. This CDR3 comprises 14 residues. Germline V gene sequence: CDR1 SGHRS, CDR2 YFSETQ. The CDR3 sequence: CASSFAGIGTEAFF. The CDR3 coding sequence is TGCGCCAGCAGCTTTGCAGGCATTGGTACTGAAGCTTTCTTT.

This rearrangement joins TRBV25-1 to TRBJ1-1; TRBD1 matches 7 bases. Germline V gene sequence: CDR1 MGHDK, CDR2 SYGVNS. This CDR3 spans 15 amino acids. J was trimmed by 3 bases and V by 3 bases; bases with no gene match: 7. The CDR3 region is CASSEVRTGDTEAFF. The DNA of the CDR3 is TGTGCCAGCAGTGAGGTCAGGACAGGAGACACTGAAGCTTTCTTT.

The chain carries TRBV18 and TRBJ2-5; 8 nucleotides match TRBD2. This CDR3 region has 19 residues. Germline lookup yields CDR1 KGHSH and CDR2 LQKENI. V lost 0 bases, J lost 2 bases, and 14 bases stayed unmatched. The CDR3 DNA follows: TGTGCCAGCTCACCACCCATTGGAGATCGGGGGGGCGGACAAGAGACCCAGTACTTC. Translating it yields CASSPPIGDRGGGQETQYF.

This clone was seen only once. The J gene is TRBJ2-1, the V gene TRBV9; the D gene is possibly TRBD2 (5 bases). Trimming took off 2 bases at V and 0 bases at J, with 6 bases between the two ends. The CDR3 is 14 amino acids. Germline V gene sequence: CDR1 SGDLS, CDR2 YYNGEE. This CDR3 is CASSVEGSYNEQFF. The CDR3 DNA is TGTGCCAGCAGCGTCGAGGGCTCCTACAATGAGCAGTTCTTC.

This chain connects TRBV5-1 to TRBJ2-3; no clear D gene. Germline CDR1 reads SGHRS; CDR2 reads YFSETQ. The CDR3 is 14 residues long. V was trimmed by 0 bases and J by 1 base, leaving 6 bases between them. CDR3 nucleotides: TGCGCCAGCAGCTTGGATAGTCGCACAGATACGCAGTATTTT. Translation gives CASSLDSRTDTQYF.

The gene calls are TRBV19 and TRBJ1-2; 7 nucleotides agree with TRBD1. The CDR3 covers 12 residues. The germline gives CDR1 LNHDA, CDR2 SQIVND (reference sequence). V lost 3 bases to trimming and J lost 8 bases; unmatched junction nucleotides: 3. CDR3 in DNA: TGTGCCAGTAGTATTCCGGGACAGGGCTACACCTTC. Protein product: CASSIPGQGYTF.

V is TRBV9 and J is TRBJ2-3, with D tentatively TRBD2 (6 bases). The germline gives CDR1 SGDLS, CDR2 YYNGEE. V lost 0 bases and J lost 0, with 8 bases in between. The CDR3 extends over 15 amino acids. The CDR3 spells CASSVEGRSTDTQYF. The CDR3 DNA reads TGTGCCAGCAGCGTAGAAGGGAGGAGCACAGATACGCAGTATTTT.

The J gene is TRBJ1-5, the V gene TRBV28; no clear D gene. Trimming cost V 2 bases and J 7 bases, with 9 bases left between them. There are 13 residues in the CDR3. Germline CDR1 reads MDHEN; CDR2 reads SYDVKM. CDR3 region: CASSLESTQPQHF. Written as DNA, the CDR3 is TGTGCCAGCAGTTTAGAGTCGACGCAGCCCCAGCATTTT. The full variable domain, with the rest looked up from reference TRBV28 and TRBJ1-5, is DVKVTQSSRYLVKRTGEKVFLECVQDMDHENMFWYRQDPGLGLRLIYFSYDVKMKEKGDIPEGYSVSREKKERFSLILESASTNQTSMYLCASSLESTQPQHFGDGTRLSIL.

This chain links TRBV6-1 with TRBJ2-6; TRBD1 matches at 7 bases. The CDR3 is 15 amino acids. Germline CDR1 MNHNS, CDR2 SASEGT. J was trimmed by 0 bases and V by 4 bases; bases with no gene match: 0. CDR3 protein: CASSGQGSGANVLTF. The DNA of the CDR3 is TGTGCCAGCAGTGGACAGGGCTCTGGGGCCAACGTCCTGACTTTC.

The chain employs TRBV5-4 and TRBJ2-1; 9 bases are a match to TRBD1. Germline CDR1 is SGHNT and CDR2 is YYREEE (reference sequence). V was clipped by 4 bases and J by 6 bases; unmatched bases: 2. The CDR3 runs 13 residues. The CDR3 loop reads CASSRQGVNEQFF. In nucleotides, the CDR3 is TGTGCCAGCAGCAGACAGGGGGTCAATGAGCAGTTCTTC.

V gene TRBV6-6 combines with J gene TRBJ1-4; 7 bases are shared with TRBD1. After removal of 11 bases from V and 7 bases from J, the junction contained 10 bases not matched to a gene. Germline CDR1 reads MNHNY; CDR2 reads SVGAGI (reference sequence). The CDR3 loop spans 13 amino acids. The CDR3 region has the DNA TGTGCCGGGGCGTACAGGGGTGGTGAAAAACTGTTTTTT. The encoded protein is CAGAYRGGEKLFF.

Here the CDR3 DNA reads TGTGCCAGCAGTTCACTAAAAGTAACCGGGGAGCTGTTTTTT. It translates to CASSSLKVTGELFF. This chain uses TRBV14 with TRBJ2-2; D remains unclear. The CDR3 spans 14 residues. The V end was cut by 6 bases, the J end by 5 bases, with 13 bases between. Germline V CDR1 and CDR2: SGHDN, FVKESK.

This chain joins TRBV2 and TRBJ1-5; perhaps TRBD1 as D (6 bases). The CDR3 length is 13 residues. V dropped 4 bases and J dropped 5 bases, with 9 bases sitting between them. CDR1 SNHLY and CDR2 FYNNEI come from the germline V gene. As DNA, the CDR3 is TGTGCCAGCAGTGCGAGGGGGGATCAGCCCCAGCATTTT. It codes for CASSARGDQPQHF.

The V and J genes are TRBV7-3 and TRBJ2-2; TRBD1 or TRBD2 may be the D gene (6 bases each). The CDR3 contains 14 residues. Per germline, CDR1 SGHTA and CDR2 FQGTGA. V lost 5 bases to trimming and J lost 5 bases, with 12 bases between them. CDR3 protein: CASSRSGATGELFF. For the CDR3, the DNA is TGTGCCAGCAGCCGATCGGGGGCTACCGGGGAGCTGTTTTTT.

The chain uses TRBV28 and TRBJ1-2, with a possible D match to TRBD1 (5 bases). V was cut by 3 bases and J by 4 bases, with 15 bases left in between. Germline V lookup: CDR1 MDHEN, CDR2 SYDVKM. The CDR3 is 15 amino acids. The CDR3 reads CASSLDGGGGYGYTF. The CDR3 DNA reads as TGTGCCAGCAGTTTGGATGGGGGGGGTGGCTATGGCTACACCTTC.

The chain carries TRBV21-1 and TRBJ1-3; the table gives TRBD1 as D, unverified against the DNA. TRBV21-1 is deemed a pseudogene. The CDR3 sequence is 18 residues long. The CDR3 spells CASSKRSTGWPPGNTIYF. CDR3 DNA: TGTGCCAGCAGCAAACGATCGACAGGGTGGCCTCCTGGAAACACCATATATTTT.

The chain has TRBV6-6 and TRBJ1-6; D gene ambiguous. The CDR3 sequence is 13 residues long. Trimming removed 7 bases at V and 7 bases at J, with 11 bases between. Germline V gene sequence: CDR1 MNHNY, CDR2 SVGAGI (reference sequence). CDR3 protein: CASTGLLNSPLHF. The CDR3 DNA is TGTGCCAGCACAGGCTTACTAAATTCACCCCTCCACTTT.